Described below is a single T cell receptor beta chain sequence and its context. The identical CDR3 is also encoded by other nucleotide sequences in the sample. This sample is drawn from a study of blood T cell repertoires in COVID-19. Across the study: Acute and convalescent COVID-19 specimens originated in the United States, Italy and Spain. T cells, B-cell-depleted T cells, or PBMCs supplied cDNA or gDNA.

As handled by the study authors: Estimation of nucleated cell counts relied on the amplification of reference gene primers. Clones were read by immunoSEQ multiplex PCR, and TCRdb kept only the in-frame ones, dropping some. For V, J and clone size, that table is used; D and trimming come from the DNA. The repertoire holds 100,000 to 150,000 clones, with 80% to 85% as singletons. The CDR3 has 16 residues. Looked up from germline, CDR1 is SGHRS and CDR2 is YFSETQ. Trimming took 0 bases from V and 0 from J; bases not matched to a gene: 2. The V and J genes are TRBV5-1 and TRBJ2-2, with 7 bases matching TRBD1. The sample was peripheral blood. This sequence was found in a man in his sixties with acute or convalescent COVID-19. The DNA for the CDR3 is TGCGCCAGCAGCTTGGCCGGACAGGCGAACACCGGGGAGCTGTTTTTT. Encoded protein: CASSLAGQANTGELFF.